Below are 14 T cell receptor beta chains sequenced from a single sample in a study of T-cell memory formation after mild COVID-19. MiXCR, run by TCRdb on the 5' RACE reads, gives a single entry per CDR3 protein. This sample has around 340,000 distinct CDR3 sequences, with approximately 21% found just once. The sequenced sample consisted of PBMCs or a T cell subset sorted from them (not recorded which). The receptors derive from an adult woman who had mild COVID-19 (a few samples of this study predate the infection). Cell type and time point are not known.

CDR3 nucleotides: TGTGCCAGCAGTCACGAGGAAGAGACCCAGTACTTC. Translated: CASSHEEETQYF. The chain joins TRBV2 to TRBJ2-5, with D unresolved. V lost 5 bases and J 3 bases, leaving 7 bases between the germline ends. This CDR3 contains 12 residues. Germline V lookup: CDR1 SNHLY, CDR2 FYNNEI.

This rearrangement joins TRBV27 to TRBJ2-2; D unclear. The CDR3 consists of 15 residues. Germline CDR1 is MNHEY and CDR2 is SMNVEV (reference sequence). V lost 2 bases and J 3 bases, leaving 10 bases between the germline ends. The CDR3 loop is CASSLVGFDTGELFF. In DNA form, the CDR3 reads TGTGCCAGCAGTTTAGTGGGATTCGACACCGGGGAGCTGTTTTTT.

This clonotype was seen more than once but under ten times. V usage is TRBV4-1 and J usage is TRBJ2-7; 8 nucleotides agree with TRBD1. This CDR3 has 16 residues. The germline CDR1 and CDR2 sequences are MGHRA and YSYEKL. Unmatched junction bases numbered 12, after V lost 2 bases and J lost 6 bases. The CDR3 nucleotides are TGCGCCAGCAGCCAACTTGTGGGACAGGCAGGGGGCGAGCAGTACTTC. Translated: CASSQLVGQAGGEQYF.

The chain links TRBV7-9 to TRBJ1-1; 8 positions agree with TRBD1. With V trimmed by 4 bases and J by 1 base, 5 bases remained unmatched. The germline gives CDR1 SEHNR, CDR2 FQNEAQ (reference sequence). The CDR3 contains 15 residues. CDR3 nucleotides: TGTGCCAGCAGCTCCCGGACAGGGCCGAACACTGAAGCTTTCTTT. It yields the protein CASSSRTGPNTEAFF.

This clonotype was seen a handful of times. This sequence joins TRBV9 and TRBJ2-2, with D maybe TRBD2 (6 bases). Trimming shortened V by 0 bases and J by 3 bases, and 12 bases separated the two germline ends. The CDR3 has 16 amino acids. CDR1 is SGDLS and CDR2 is YYNGEE in the germline V gene. CDR3 DNA sequence: TGTGCCAGCAGCGTAGGCGGACTATCCCACACCGGGGAGCTGTTTTTT. It specifies CASSVGGLSHTGELFF.

In this sample, this clonotype turned up a few times. The CDR3 is CASSSTSGADYNEQFF. CDR3 in DNA: TGTGCCAGCAGCTCGACTAGCGGGGCCGACTACAATGAGCAGTTCTTC. This chain links TRBV7-9 with TRBJ2-1; 11 nucleotides line up with TRBD2. Germline V lookup: CDR1 SEHNR, CDR2 FQNEAQ (reference sequence). This CDR3 contains 16 residues. J gave up 3 bases and V 4 bases, and 5 bases lay outside the gene matches.

The rearrangement links TRBV4-2 to TRBJ2-2, with TRBD1 matching 7 bases. Per the germline V gene, CDR1 is LGHNA and CDR2 is YNFKEQ. There are 15 residues in the CDR3. The junction had 4 bases not matched to a gene; V was cut back by 4 bases and J by 2 bases. Here the CDR3 reads CASSPNRGNTGELFF. CDR3 coding DNA: TGTGCCAGCAGCCCGAACAGGGGTAACACCGGGGAGCTGTTTTTT.

The J gene is TRBJ2-6, the V gene TRBV3-1; 12 positions match TRBD1. V dropped 4 bases and J dropped 11; count of bases not matched to a gene: 12. The CDR3 runs 17 residues. The germline V gene has CDR1 LGHDT and CDR2 YNNKEL (reference sequence). CDR3 coding DNA: TGTGCCAGCAGCCCCAGGGACAGGGGGCGAGGGTTCTACGTCCTGACTTTC. It encodes CASSPRDRGRGFYVLTF. Full variable domain (rest looked up from reference TRBV3-1 and TRBJ2-6): DTAVSQTPKYLVTQMGNDKSIKCEQNLGHDTMYWYKQDSKKFLKIMFSYNNKELIINETVPNRFSPKSPDKAHLNLHINSLELGDSAVYFCASSPRDRGRGFYVLTFGAGSRLTVL.

This clonotype was seen many times. This chain connects TRBV7-2 to TRBJ2-3, with D possibly matching TRBD2 (5 bases). CDR1 and CDR2 (germline): SGHTA, FQGNSA. The CDR3 loop spans 13 amino acids. Trimming removed 5 bases from V and 1 base from J, with 7 bases in between. The CDR3 sequence: CASSEGGTDTQYF. In DNA form, the CDR3 reads TGTGCCAGCAGCGAGGGTGGCACAGATACGCAGTATTTT.

The rearrangement joins TRBV12-3 or TRBV12-4 to TRBJ1-1; the D is unclear. The CDR3 contains 15 residues. Trimming cost V 1 base and J 3 bases, with 12 bases left between them. The CDR3 bases are TGTGCCAGCAGTTTAGGGGGTAGTTTGGACACTGAAGCTTTCTTT. Its protein is CASSLGGSLDTEAFF.

This clonotype came up a few times. This sequence joins TRBV27 and TRBJ1-2; 8 nucleotides align to TRBD1. V was clipped by 7 bases and J by 4 bases; unmatched bases: 14. The CDR3 has 16 amino acids. Germline CDR1 MNHEY, CDR2 SMNVEV (reference sequence). CDR3 in DNA: TGTGCCAGCAAGGGGCAGGGGGCAATCGGAGTCTATGGCTACACCTTC. Amino acid sequence: CASKGQGAIGVYGYTF.

This clonotype was detected only a few times. The chain links TRBV6-1 to TRBJ1-5; D is uncertain. V lost 3 bases and J lost 0, with 6 bases in between. Germline assignment: CDR1 MNHNS and CDR2 SASEGT. This CDR3 is built from 14 residues. CDR3 region: CASSEHYSNQPQHF. DNA for the CDR3: TGTGCCAGCAGTGAGCACTATAGCAATCAGCCCCAGCATTTT.

This clonotype was seen ten or more times. V gene TRBV29-1 combines with J gene TRBJ1-5; 8 bases line up with TRBD1. CDR1 and CDR2 (germline): SQVTM, ANQGSEA. Trimming took 6 bases from V and 4 from J; bases not matched to a gene: 2. The CDR3 contains 12 residues. The chain's CDR3 is CSVRTGNQPQHF. The CDR3 DNA follows: TGCAGCGTCAGGACAGGGAATCAGCCCCAGCATTTT.

This clonotype was observed a few times. The gene calls are TRBV7-2 and TRBJ1-2, with no clear D. CDR3 length: 15 amino acids. V was shortened by 3 bases and J by 7 bases, with 18 bases between the two germline ends. Germline V CDR1 and CDR2: SGHTA, FQGNSA. Here the CDR3 DNA reads TGTGCCAGCAGCTTGGCACGCGGGTTACGAGGTGGCTACACCTTC. This translates into CASSLARGLRGGYTF.